This T cell receptor beta chain comes out of a study of blood T cell repertoires in COVID-19. Original handling: The authors estimated nucleated cell counts from reference gene primer amplification. This table comes from immunoSEQ multiplex PCR, and its TCRdb copy is limited to in-frame clones, with some not included. The DNA was the basis for D and trimming; V, J and clone size are from that table. The sample has a few hundred thousand clones, 85% to 90% seen once. V was shortened by 0 bases and J by 1 base, with 10 bases between the two germline ends. This CDR3 comprises 15 residues. Germline CDR1 SGHVS, CDR2 FNYEAQ.

The TCR sequence derives from a woman in her 30s with COVID-19, enrolled during active disease. The chain links TRBV7-6 to TRBJ2-7, with D perhaps matching TRBD1 (7 bases). The specimen sequenced was peripheral blood. The CDR3 protein is CASSLAQGRSYEQYF. CDR3 nucleotides: TGTGCCAGCAGCTTAGCACAGGGGAGGTCCTACGAGCAGTACTTC. Variable domain in full (rest from reference TRBV7-6 and TRBJ2-7): GAGVSQSPRYKVTKRGQDVALRCDPISGHVSLYWYRQALGQGPEFLTYFNYEAQQDKSGLPNDRFSAERPEGSISTLTIQRTEQRDSAMYRCASSLAQGRSYEQYFGPGTRLTVT.